This paragraph reports one T cell receptor (beta chain). This entry comes from a study of shared clonotypes between healthy human individuals. This table comes from immunoSEQ multiplex PCR, and its TCRdb copy is limited to in-frame clones, with some not included. Here the sample spans 640,000 or so clones, 72% being singletons. The CDR3 runs 16 residues. CDR1 and CDR2 (germline): LGHNA, YNFKEQ. The ends were cut back, 1 base at V and 5 bases at J, with 17 bases in the middle. The clonotype originates from a woman in her twenties or thirties in good health. Specimen: memory CD4+ T cells sorted from blood. The subset here: CD45RA-negative fraction. The chain employs TRBV4-2 and TRBJ1-2; D gene uncertain. The CDR3 spells CASSQVGSQTTYGYTF. The CDR3 coding sequence is TGTGCCAGCAGCCAAGTAGGTAGTCAGACTACTTATGGCTACACCTTC.